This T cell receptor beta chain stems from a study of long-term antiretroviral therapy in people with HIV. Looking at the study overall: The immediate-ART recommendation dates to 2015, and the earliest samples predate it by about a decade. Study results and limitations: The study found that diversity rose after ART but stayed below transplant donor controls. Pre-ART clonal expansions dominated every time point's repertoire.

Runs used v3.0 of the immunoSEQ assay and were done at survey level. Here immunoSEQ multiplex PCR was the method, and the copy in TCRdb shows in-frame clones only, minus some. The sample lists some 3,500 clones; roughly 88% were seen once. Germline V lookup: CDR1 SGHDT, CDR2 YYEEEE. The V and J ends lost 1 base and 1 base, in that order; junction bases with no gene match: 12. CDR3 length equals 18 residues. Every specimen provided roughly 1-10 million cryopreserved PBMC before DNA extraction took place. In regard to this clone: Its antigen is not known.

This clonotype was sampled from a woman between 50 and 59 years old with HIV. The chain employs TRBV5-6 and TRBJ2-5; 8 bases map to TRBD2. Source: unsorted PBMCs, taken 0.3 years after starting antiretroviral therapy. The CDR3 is CASSLRLSAGGVQETQYF. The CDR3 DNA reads TGTGCCAGCAGCTTGAGGCTTTCGGCGGGGGGTGTCCAAGAGACCCAGTACTTC.